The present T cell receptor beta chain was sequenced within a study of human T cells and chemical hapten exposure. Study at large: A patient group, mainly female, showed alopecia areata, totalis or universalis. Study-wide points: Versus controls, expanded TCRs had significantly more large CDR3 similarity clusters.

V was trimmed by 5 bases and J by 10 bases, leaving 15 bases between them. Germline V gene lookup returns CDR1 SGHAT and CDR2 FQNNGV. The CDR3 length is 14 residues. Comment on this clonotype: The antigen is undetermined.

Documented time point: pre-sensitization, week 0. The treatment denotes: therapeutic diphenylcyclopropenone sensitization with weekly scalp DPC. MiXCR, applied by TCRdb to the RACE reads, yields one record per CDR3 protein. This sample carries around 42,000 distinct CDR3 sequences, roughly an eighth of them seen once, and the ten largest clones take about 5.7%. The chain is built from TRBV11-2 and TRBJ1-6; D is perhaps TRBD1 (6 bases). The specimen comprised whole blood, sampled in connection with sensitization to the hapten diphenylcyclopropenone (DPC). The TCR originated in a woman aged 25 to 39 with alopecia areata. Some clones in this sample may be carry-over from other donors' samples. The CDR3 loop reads CASSQTQGGSPLHF. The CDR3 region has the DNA TGTGCCAGCAGCCAAACACAAGGGGGATCACCCCTCCACTTT.